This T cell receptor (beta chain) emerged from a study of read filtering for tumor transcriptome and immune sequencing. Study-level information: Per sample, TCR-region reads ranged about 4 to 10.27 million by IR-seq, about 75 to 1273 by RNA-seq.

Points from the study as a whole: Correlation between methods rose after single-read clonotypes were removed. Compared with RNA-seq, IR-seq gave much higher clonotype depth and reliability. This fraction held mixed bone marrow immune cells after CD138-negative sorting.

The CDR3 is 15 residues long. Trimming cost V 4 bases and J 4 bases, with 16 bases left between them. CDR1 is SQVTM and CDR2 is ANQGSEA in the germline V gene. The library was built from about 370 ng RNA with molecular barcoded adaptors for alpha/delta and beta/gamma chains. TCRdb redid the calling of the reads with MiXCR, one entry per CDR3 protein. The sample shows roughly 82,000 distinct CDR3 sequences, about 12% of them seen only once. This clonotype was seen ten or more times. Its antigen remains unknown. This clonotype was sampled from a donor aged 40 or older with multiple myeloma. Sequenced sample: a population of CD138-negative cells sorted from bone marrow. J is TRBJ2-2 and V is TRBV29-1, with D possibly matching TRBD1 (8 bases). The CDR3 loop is CSVVRGPGGTGELFF. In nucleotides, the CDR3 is TGCAGCGTTGTCAGGGGGCCGGGGGGCACCGGGGAGCTGTTTTTT.